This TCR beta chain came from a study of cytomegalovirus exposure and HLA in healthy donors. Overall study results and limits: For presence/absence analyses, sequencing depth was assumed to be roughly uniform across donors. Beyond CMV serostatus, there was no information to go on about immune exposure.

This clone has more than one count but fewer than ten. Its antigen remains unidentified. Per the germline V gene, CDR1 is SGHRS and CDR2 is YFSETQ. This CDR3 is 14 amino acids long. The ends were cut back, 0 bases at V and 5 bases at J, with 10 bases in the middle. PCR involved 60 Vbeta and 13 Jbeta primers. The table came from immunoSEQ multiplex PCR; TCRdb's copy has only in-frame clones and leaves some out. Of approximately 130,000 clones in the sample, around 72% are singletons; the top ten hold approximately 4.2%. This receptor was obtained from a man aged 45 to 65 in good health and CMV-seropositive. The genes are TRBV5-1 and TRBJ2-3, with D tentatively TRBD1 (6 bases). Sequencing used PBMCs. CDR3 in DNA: TGCGCCAGCAGCTTGGATAGCAGGGGAGATACGCAGTATTTT. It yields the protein CASSLDSRGDTQYF.